This passage covers 16 T cell receptor beta chains from one sample sequenced in a study of cytomegalovirus exposure and HLA in healthy donors. PCR was performed using 60 Vbeta and 13 Jbeta primers. Produced via immunoSEQ multiplex PCR; TCRdb's table is partial and in-frame only. This sample's clone table lists approximately 110,000 clones. Sequencing was performed on PBMCs. These receptors all stem from a young man in good health and CMV-seronegative.

The chain couples TRBV11-2 to TRBJ1-1; a possible D gene is TRBD1 (5 bases). Looked up from germline, CDR1 is SGHAT and CDR2 is FQNNGV. V gave up 3 bases and J gave up 1 base, with 12 bases separating them. The CDR3 is 15 residues long. The CDR3 DNA reads as TGTGCCAGCAGCTTTAACCCGGGGGGGAACACTGAAGCTTTCTTT. Amino acid sequence: CASSFNPGGNTEAFF.

The chain has TRBV19 and TRBJ2-5; a weak D match, TRBD2 (6 bases). The length of the CDR3 is 13 residues. The V and J ends lost 7 bases and 5 bases respectively, with 14 bases between them. Germline assignment: CDR1 LNHDA and CDR2 SQIVND (reference sequence). The CDR3 loop reads CASKFQGGETQYF. CDR3 in DNA: TGTGCCAGTAAGTTCCAGGGAGGCGAGACCCAGTACTTC.

This chain links TRBV5-1 with TRBJ2-7; 10 bases match TRBD1. V shed 0 bases and J 3 bases; nucleotides not matched to a gene: 3. This CDR3 comprises 15 residues. The germline gives CDR1 SGHRS, CDR2 YFSETQ. CDR3 loop: CASSLATGGDYEQYF. The DNA for the CDR3 is TGCGCCAGCAGCTTGGCGACAGGGGGCGACTACGAGCAGTACTTC.

The genes are TRBV4-1 and TRBJ2-1; 11 nucleotides agree with TRBD2. J was trimmed by 3 bases and V by 5 bases; bases with no gene match: 3. The germline CDR1 and CDR2 sequences are MGHRA and YSYEKL. The CDR3 has 15 amino acids. The CDR3 loop is CASSLGLAVYNEQFF. CDR3 sequence (DNA): TGCGCCAGCAGCTTGGGACTAGCGGTCTACAATGAGCAGTTCTTC.

V gene TRBV30 combines with J gene TRBJ1-2; D may be TRBD1 (5 bases). The CDR3 runs 13 residues. Per germline, CDR1 GTSNPN and CDR2 SVGIG (reference sequence). Trimming cost V 4 bases and J 3 bases, with 12 bases left between them. The CDR3 DNA is TGTGCCTGGAACTCAGGGCCTGACTATGGCTACACCTTC. Amino acids: CAWNSGPDYGYTF.

The chain uses TRBV11-2 and TRBJ1-4, with D possibly being TRBD1 (5 bases). This CDR3 region has 15 residues. Trimming removed 5 bases at V and 4 bases at J, with 14 bases between. CDR1 and CDR2 (germline): SGHAT, FQNNGV. The CDR3 reads CASSVTEHGNEKLFF. The CDR3 DNA reads TGTGCCAGCAGCGTGACAGAGCATGGTAATGAAAAACTGTTTTTT. Together with reference TRBV11-2 and TRBJ1-4, the CDR3 gives the full variable domain: EAGVAQSPRYKIIEKRQSVAFWCNPISGHATLYWYQQILGQGPKLLIQFQNNGVVDDSQLPKDRFSAERLKGVDSTLKIQPAKLEDSAVYLCASSVTEHGNEKLFFGSGTQLSVL.

The chain couples TRBV18 to TRBJ2-3, with 13 bases lining up with TRBD2. This CDR3 region has 18 residues. The trim removed 0 bases at V and 2 bases at J, leaving 5 bases unmatched. Germline assignment: CDR1 KGHSH and CDR2 LQKENI. CDR3 nucleotides: TGTGCCAGCTCACCACCACTAGCGGGAGGGCCGGTCACAGATACGCAGTATTTT. This codes for CASSPPLAGGPVTDTQYF.

The chain links TRBV4-2 to TRBJ2-5; TRBD2 aligns across 9 bases. This CDR3 comprises 16 residues. The V segment lost 2 bases and the J segment 1 base; nucleotides outside the gene matches: 5. Germline V gene data show CDR1 as LGHNA and CDR2 as YNFKEQ. In DNA, the CDR3 is TGTGCCAGCAGCCAAAGGCTAGCGGGGCTCCAAGAGACCCAGTACTTC. It specifies CASSQRLAGLQETQYF.

V and J are TRBV30 and TRBJ1-6; D might be TRBD1 (5 bases). The CDR3 runs 15 residues. The germline gives CDR1 GTSNPN, CDR2 SVGIG (reference sequence). V was trimmed by 0 bases and J by 5 bases, leaving 11 bases between them. The CDR3 loop reads CAWSVLDSNNSPLHF. The CDR3 DNA sequence: TGTGCCTGGAGTGTACTCGACAGTAATAATTCACCCCTCCACTTT.

V gene TRBV7-9 combines with J gene TRBJ1-5, with 9 bases aligning to TRBD1. The CDR3 spans 14 residues. With V trimmed by 4 bases and J by 5 bases, 3 bases remained unmatched. Germline V gene lookup returns CDR1 SEHNR and CDR2 FQNEAQ (reference sequence). The chain's CDR3 is CASSSRQGDQPQHF. The DNA of the CDR3 is TGTGCCAGCAGCTCCCGACAGGGGGATCAGCCCCAGCATTTT.

The chain recombines TRBV16 with TRBJ1-2, with 8 bases aligning to TRBD1. The CDR3 consists of 15 residues. With 4 bases clipped from V and 7 bases from J, the junction kept 11 bases outside the gene matches. The germline V gene encodes CDR1 KGHSY and CDR2 FQNENV. The CDR3 region is CASSRRTGMKAGYTF. The CDR3 coding sequence is TGTGCCAGCAGCCGCCGGACAGGGATGAAGGCTGGCTACACCTTC.

V gene TRBV28 combines with J gene TRBJ1-5, with 7 bases lining up with TRBD1. This CDR3 spans 16 amino acids. The germline CDR1 and CDR2 sequences are MDHEN and SYDVKM. After removal of 11 bases from V and 0 bases from J, the junction contained 13 bases not matched to a gene. The CDR3 bases are TGTGCCGGATCCTCCGGGACAGTTTATAGCAATCAGCCCCAGCATTTT. Residues: CAGSSGTVYSNQPQHF.

This chain links TRBV28 with TRBJ2-7; TRBD1 is a possible D gene (6 bases). The V end lost 5 bases, the J end lost 6 bases, and 8 bases lay between the germline ends. The CDR3 sequence is 11 residues long. From germline, CDR1 is MDHEN and CDR2 SYDVKM. The CDR3 nucleotides are TGTGCCAGCAGTACAGGGTTCGAGCAGTACTTC. This translates into CASSTGFEQYF.

The rearrangement joins TRBV30 to TRBJ2-5, with 11 bases identical to TRBD2. The end of the DNA aligns better with TRBJ2-7, so the J call may be wrong. CDR3 length equals 17 residues. Looked up from germline, CDR1 is GTSNPN and CDR2 is SVGIG (reference sequence). The CDR3 coding sequence is TGTGCCTGGACCCCCGGCCCTCTAGCGGGGGGTGGTTACGAGCAGTACTTC. This gives the protein CAWTPGPLAGGGYEQYF.

CDR3 sequence (DNA): TGCGCCAGCAGCTTGTTCCGGGGATCCGACGAGCAGTACTTC. Protein sequence: CASSLFRGSDEQYF. The genes are TRBV5-1 and TRBJ2-7, with D perhaps TRBD2 (5 bases). With 1 base removed from V and 5 bases from J, the gap between germline ends came to 13 bases. Germline V CDR1 and CDR2: SGHRS, YFSETQ. CDR3 length: 14 amino acids. Filled out from reference TRBV5-1 and TRBJ2-7, the complete variable domain reads KAGVTQTPRYLIKTRGQQVTLSCSPISGHRSVSWYQQTPGQGLQFLFEYFSETQRNKGNFPGRFSGRQFSNSRSEMNVSTLELGDSALYLCASSLFRGSDEQYFGPGTRLTVT.

The rearrangement joins TRBV30 to TRBJ2-2; D unclear. V was pared by 0 bases and J by 7 bases, with 12 bases between. CDR3 size: 14 residues. Germline V gives CDR1 GTSNPN, CDR2 SVGIG (reference sequence). The CDR3 sequence is CAWSVRTESGELFF. CDR3 nucleotides: TGTGCCTGGAGTGTACGTACAGAAAGCGGGGAGCTGTTTTTT. The full variable domain, completed using reference TRBV30 and TRBJ2-2, is SQTIHQWPATLVQPVGSPLSLECTVEGTSNPNLYWYRQAAGRGLQLLFYSVGIGQISSEVPQNLSASRPQDRQFILSSKKLLLSDSGFYLCAWSVRTESGELFFGEGSRLTVL.